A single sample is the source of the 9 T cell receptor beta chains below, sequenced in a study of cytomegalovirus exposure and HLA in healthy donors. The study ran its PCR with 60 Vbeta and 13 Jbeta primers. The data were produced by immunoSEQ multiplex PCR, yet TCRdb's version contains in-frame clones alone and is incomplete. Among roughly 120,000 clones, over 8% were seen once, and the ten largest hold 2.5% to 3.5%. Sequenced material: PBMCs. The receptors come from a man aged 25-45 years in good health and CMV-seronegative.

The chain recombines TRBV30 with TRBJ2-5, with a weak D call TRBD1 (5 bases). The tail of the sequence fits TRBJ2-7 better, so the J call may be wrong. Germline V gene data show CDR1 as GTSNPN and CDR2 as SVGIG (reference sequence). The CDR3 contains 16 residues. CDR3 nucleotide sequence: TGTGCCTGGAGTGCGACTCCAGGGTATAGCTCCTACGAGCAGTACTTC. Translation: CAWSATPGYSSYEQYF.

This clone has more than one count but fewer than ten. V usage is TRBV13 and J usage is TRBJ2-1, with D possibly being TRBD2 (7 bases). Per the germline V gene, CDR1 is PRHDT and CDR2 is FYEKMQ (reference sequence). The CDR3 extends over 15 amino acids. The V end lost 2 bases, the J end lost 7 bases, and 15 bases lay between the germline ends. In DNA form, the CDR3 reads TGTGCCAGCAGCTTAAGGGTCAGGGGAGGGAATGAGCAGTTCTTC. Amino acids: CASSLRVRGGNEQFF.

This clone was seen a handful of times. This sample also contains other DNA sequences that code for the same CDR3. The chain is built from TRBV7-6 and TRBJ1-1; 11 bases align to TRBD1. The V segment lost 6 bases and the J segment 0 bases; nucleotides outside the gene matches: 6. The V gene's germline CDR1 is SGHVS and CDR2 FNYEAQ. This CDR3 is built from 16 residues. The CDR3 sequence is CASRTGTGGLNTEAFF. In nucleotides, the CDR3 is TGTGCCAGCAGGACCGGGACAGGGGGACTGAACACTGAAGCTTTCTTT.

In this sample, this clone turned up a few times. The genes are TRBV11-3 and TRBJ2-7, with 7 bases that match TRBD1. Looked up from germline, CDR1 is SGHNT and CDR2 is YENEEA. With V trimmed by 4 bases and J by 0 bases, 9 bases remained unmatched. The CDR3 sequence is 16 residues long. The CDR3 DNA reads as TGTGCCAGCAGCTGGAACCCCGGGACAGACTCCTACGAGCAGTACTTC. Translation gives CASSWNPGTDSYEQYF.

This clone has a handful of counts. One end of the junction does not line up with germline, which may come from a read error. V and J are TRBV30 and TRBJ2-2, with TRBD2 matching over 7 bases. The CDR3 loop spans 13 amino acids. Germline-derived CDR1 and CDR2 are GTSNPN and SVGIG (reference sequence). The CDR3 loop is CAWSAPPGGELLF. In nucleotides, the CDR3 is TGTGCCTGGAGTGCTCCGCCTGGGGGGGAGCTGCTTTTT.

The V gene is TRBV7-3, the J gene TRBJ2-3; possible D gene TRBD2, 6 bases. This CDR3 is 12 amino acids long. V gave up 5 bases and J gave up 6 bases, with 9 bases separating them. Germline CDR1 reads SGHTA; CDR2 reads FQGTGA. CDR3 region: CASSQGLDTQYF. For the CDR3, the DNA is TGTGCCAGCAGCCAGGGACTCGATACGCAGTATTTT.

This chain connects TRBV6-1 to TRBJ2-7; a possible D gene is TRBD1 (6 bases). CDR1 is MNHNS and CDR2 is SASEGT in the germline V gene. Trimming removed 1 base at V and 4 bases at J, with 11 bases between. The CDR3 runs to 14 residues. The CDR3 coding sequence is TGTGCCAGCAGTGAAGATTGGGACACGTACGAGCAGTACTTC. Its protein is CASSEDWDTYEQYF.

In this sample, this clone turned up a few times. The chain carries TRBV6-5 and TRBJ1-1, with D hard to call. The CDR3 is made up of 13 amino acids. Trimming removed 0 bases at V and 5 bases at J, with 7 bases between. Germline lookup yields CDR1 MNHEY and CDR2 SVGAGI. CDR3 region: CASSYSVTTEAFF. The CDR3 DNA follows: TGTGCCAGCAGTTACTCCGTCACTACTGAAGCTTTCTTT.

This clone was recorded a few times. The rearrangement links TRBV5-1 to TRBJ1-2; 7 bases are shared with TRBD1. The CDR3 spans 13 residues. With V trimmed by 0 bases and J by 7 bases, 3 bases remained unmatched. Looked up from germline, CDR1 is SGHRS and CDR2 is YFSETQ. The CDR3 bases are TGCGCCAGCAGCTTGGAACAGGGGAGTGGCTACACCTTC. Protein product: CASSLEQGSGYTF.